This TCR beta chain was retrieved from a study of CD8 T cells in Susac syndrome. CDR3 length equals 16 residues. V was clipped by 3 bases and J by 4 bases; unmatched bases: 10. Germline CDR1 SGDLS, CDR2 YYNGEE. Random hexamers were used to reverse transcribe an amount of about 0.45 to 1 ug RNA. TCRdb passed the immunoSEQ multiplex PCR reads through MiXCR, listing each CDR3 protein once. The sample consists of approximately 110,000 distinct CDR3 sequences, over 85% of them appearing once. Material: CD8+ T cells from PBMCs. V usage is TRBV9 and J usage is TRBJ2-3; TRBD1 agrees at 8 bases. The receptor was isolated from a human donor with multiple sclerosis. CDR3 bases: TGTGCCAGCAGCGCCCGACGGACAGGGCCCCCAGATACGCAGTATTTT. This sequence encodes CASSARRTGPPDTQYF.